This T cell receptor (beta chain) was sequenced during a study of T cell repertoires in cytomegalovirus infection. As for the study in general: As its CMV epitopes, the study selected recently identified HLA-C-restricted and well-studied HLA-B-restricted targets. It was the public TCR beta signatures that indicated both CMV infection and matching HLA type. Findings and limits, study-wide: Ex vivo, HLA-C-restricted CMV-specific TCR beta clonotypes prevailed over the rest of the response.

MiXCR was run by TCRdb on the reads, yielding one entry per CDR3 protein. The sample yields about 24,000 distinct CDR3 sequences, 20% to 25% seen once. The V end was cut by 0 bases, the J end by 3 bases, with 8 bases between. Germline CDR1 SNHLY, CDR2 FYNNEI. CDR3 length: 14 residues. A word on this clonotype: Its matching antigen is unknown.

The TCR was taken from a human donor in good health (CMV status not recorded). Some clones in this sample may be carry-over from other donors' samples. This chain links TRBV2 with TRBJ1-1; the D is unclear. This material consisted of CD8+ T cells from cultured PBMCs, taken from culture after CMV antigen stimulation. The CDR3 region is CASSEAGSDTEAFF. CDR3 DNA: TGTGCCAGCAGTGAAGCAGGCTCGGACACTGAAGCTTTCTTT.